These T cell receptor beta chains were read from a single sample in a study of blood T cell repertoires in COVID-19. Measured with immunoSEQ multiplex PCR; TCRdb has only the in-frame clones, and not every one. The sample has roughly 90,000 clones; 87% are singletons. Sequences were obtained from peripheral blood. These receptors came from a human donor in a cohort sampled during active COVID-19. The CDR3 runs from the conserved cysteine through the conserved F or W. A D gene is named only where the DNA matches it firmly. Clone size appears in some rows only: once, few, many, or a class for an expanded clone.

d_call clone_size j_call v_call cdr3_aa cdr3_nt
NA NA TRBJ1-2 TRBV14 CASSEAYTF TGTGCCAGCAGCGAGGCCTACACCTTC
TRBD2 once TRBJ2-2 TRBV19 CASTLAGGNTGELFF TGTGCCAGTACCTTAGCGGGAGGGAACACCGGGGAGCTGTTTTTT
NA NA TRBJ2-5 TRBV5-1 CASRPTGMGLQETQYF TGCGCCAGCAGACCCACAGGGATGGGGCTTCAAGAGACCCAGTACTTC
NA once TRBJ2-7 TRBV28 CASSLQGEQYF TGTGCCAGCAGTTTACAGGGCGAGCAGTACTTC
NA NA TRBJ1-2 TRBV12-3/TRBV12-4 CASNRDYGYTF TGTGCCTCCAACCGGGACTATGGCTACACCTTC
TRBD2 NA TRBJ2-3 TRBV30 CAWAGTSGTRDTQYF TGTGCCTGGGCCGGGACTAGCGGGACTCGAGATACGCAGTATTTT
TRBD1 few TRBJ2-1 TRBV19 CASSTRGRDNEQFF TGTGCCAGTAGTACCAGGGGGCGCGACAATGAGCAGTTCTTC
NA NA TRBJ1-1 TRBV12-3/TRBV12-4 CASSLQGTRVAFF TGTGCCAGCAGCCTACAGGGCACTCGGGTAGCTTTCTTT
TRBD1 NA TRBJ2-1 TRBV29-1 CSAYGQGKFF TGCAGCGCCTATGGACAGGGGAAGTTCTTC
NA NA TRBJ2-1 TRBV29-1 CSVPHPKGSHEQFF TGCAGCGTTCCACATCCCAAGGGGTCTCATGAGCAGTTCTTC
TRBD2 NA TRBJ2-5 TRBV7-3 CASSLGGGGKETQYF TGTGCCAGCAGCTTAGGCGGGGGAGGAAAAGAGACCCAGTACTTC
NA NA TRBJ2-5 TRBV5-5 CASSSSATAGQETQYF TGTGCCAGCAGCTCCTCTGCGACAGCAGGCCAAGAGACCCAGTACTTC
NA NA TRBJ2-7 TRBV20-1 CSVASSYEQYF TGCAGTGTGGCCAGCTCCTACGAGCAGTACTTC
TRBD1 NA TRBJ2-7 TRBV6-6 CASSTGQRSYEQYF TGTGCCAGCAGTACGGGACAGCGCTCCTACGAGCAGTACTTC
NA NA TRBJ1-6 TRBV6-1 CASSEEATLSPLHF TGTGCCAGCAGTGAAGAAGCTACCTTGTCACCCCTCCACTTT
TRBD2 NA TRBJ2-1 TRBV18 CASSPRASRGTSGSSEQFF TGTGCCAGCTCACCCCGGGCCTCCAGAGGGACTAGCGGGAGCAGCGAGCAGTTCTTC
NA NA TRBJ1-1 TRBV5-6 CASSLELAGLWNTEAFF TGTGCCAGCAGCTTGGAATTGGCAGGGCTATGGAACACTGAAGCTTTCTTT
NA NA TRBJ2-1 TRBV10-1 CASSEAGGPYNEQFF TGCGCCAGCAGTGAGGCAGGGGGGCCCTACAATGAGCAGTTCTTC
TRBD1 NA TRBJ2-5 TRBV28 CASSSYRGRRETQYF TGTGCCAGCAGTTCATACAGGGGCCGGAGGGAGACCCAGTACTTC
NA NA TRBJ2-5 TRBV18 CASSPGLAGETQYF TGTGCCAGCTCACCGGGACTCGCCGGGGAGACCCAGTACTTC
NA NA TRBJ1-1 TRBV6-6 CASITGDTEAFF TGTGCCAGCATCACGGGGGACACTGAAGCTTTCTTT
TRBD2 NA TRBJ2-3 TRBV27 CASRVLVAGAGDTQYF TGTGCCAGCAGGGTCTTGGTAGCGGGAGCGGGAGATACGCAGTATTTT
NA NA TRBJ2-1 TRBV14 CASTNRESSNEQFF TGTGCCAGCACCAACCGGGAGTCATCGAATGAGCAGTTCTTC
TRBD1 NA TRBJ1-5 TRBV19 CASIQTGKDQPQHF TGTGCCAGTATCCAGACAGGGAAGGATCAGCCCCAGCATTTT
TRBD1 NA TRBJ2-2 TRBV6-6 CASSSNPGQGAGELFF TGTGCCAGCAGTTCCAACCCGGGACAGGGGGCCGGGGAGCTGTTTTTT
NA NA TRBJ2-3 TRBV19 CASSIEAETSTDTQYF TGTGCCAGTAGTATTGAAGCAGAGACTAGCACAGATACGCAGTATTTT
TRBD2 NA TRBJ2-1 TRBV5-4 CASSPPGLAGLGEQFF TGTGCCAGCAGCCCACCGGGACTAGCGGGATTGGGTGAGCAGTTCTTC
TRBD1 NA TRBJ2-2 TRBV27 CASRDTGQGEPGELFF TGTGCCAGCAGAGATACGGGACAGGGGGAACCCGGGGAGCTGTTTTTT
TRBD1 few TRBJ1-1 TRBV18 CASSPAGTVNTEAFF TGTGCCAGCTCACCCGCAGGGACAGTGAACACTGAAGCTTTCTTT
TRBD1 few TRBJ1-6 TRBV6-5 CASRGQGIGNSPLHF TGTGCCAGCAGGGGACAGGGGATTGGTAATTCACCCCTCCACTTT
NA NA TRBJ2-1 TRBV3-1/TRBV3-2 CASSPSVSSYNEQFF TGTGCCAGCAGCCCCTCGGTGAGCTCCTACAATGAGCAGTTCTTC
NA NA TRBJ2-7 TRBV5-4 CASSPQLGRGPIYEQYF TGTGCCAGCAGTCCACAGCTTGGTAGGGGCCCCATCTACGAGCAGTACTTC
NA NA TRBJ2-3 TRBV5-6 CASSFPSQSDTQYF TGTGCCAGCAGCTTCCCCTCACAATCCGATACGCAGTATTTT
NA NA TRBJ2-2 TRBV15 CATSRNQGAGELFF TGTGCCACCAGCCGTAATCAGGGTGCCGGGGAGCTGTTTTTT
NA NA TRBJ1-5 TRBV2 CASKLTTASNQPQHF TGTGCCAGCAAGCTCACGACAGCTAGCAATCAGCCCCAGCATTTT
NA NA TRBJ1-2 TRBV18 CASSPLGGSDYGYTF TGTGCCAGCTCACCTCTTGGGGGGTCGGACTATGGCTACACCTTC
NA NA TRBJ1-3 TRBV5-1 CASSPTGDSGNTIYF TGCGCCAGCAGCCCGACAGGTGACTCTGGAAACACCATATATTTT
NA NA TRBJ2-3 TRBV4-1 CASSLPSASETQYF TGCGCCAGCAGCCTTCCTAGCGCCAGCGAGACGCAGTATTTT
TRBD2 NA TRBJ2-7 TRBV5-6 CASSFSGSSYEQYF TGTGCCAGCAGCTTTAGCGGGAGCTCCTACGAGCAGTACTTC
TRBD2 few TRBJ2-5 TRBV6-4 CASSDSIAGGETQYF TGTGCCAGCAGTGACTCGATAGCGGGAGGAGAGACCCAGTACTTC